The table lists the clone carrying this T cell receptor (beta chain) with many counts. Its target is unknown. This entry is derived from a study of neurological immune-mediated disorders. The unsorted libraries had their origin in 2 million PBMCs stored at -80 C. Synthesis of cDNA used 5'RACE (with 10-nucleotide random UMIs). In each sequencing run, over 170 million TCR-beta sequences were generated from 15-18 subjects. TCRdb fed the 5' RACE reads into MiXCR, producing one record per CDR3 protein. The data contain just under 60,000 distinct CDR3 sequences, under 3% of them singletons. Study-level results: The absence of shared CDR3 amino acid sequences among expanded clones across subjects suggests private repertoires in all groups.

The CDR3 has 13 amino acids. V lost 3 bases, J lost 4 bases, and 9 bases lay in between. CDR1 and CDR2 from the germline V gene are SGHTA and FQGNSA. The TCR was taken from a man aged 45 to 65 with multiple sclerosis. The sequenced sample consisted of PBMCs. The chain employs TRBV7-2 and TRBJ1-2, with D possibly TRBD1 on 5 matching bases. The CDR3 nucleotides read TGTGCCAGCAGCTTCGACAGTTCCTATGGCTACACCTTC. Translated: CASSFDSSYGYTF.